This passage covers 21 T cell receptor beta chains from one sample sequenced in a study of OX40 agonist ivuxolimab in advanced cancers. Library generation was performed with the immunoSEQ multiplex PCR assay. The table comes from immuneACCESS by way of TCRdb, which keeps in-frame sequences with V and J called. Part of the clones is missing from these tables; in studies checked, under half for an unresolved V gene and the rest for unknown reasons. The sample has over 70,000 clones on record, more than 70% of them singletons. Approximately 0.26% of the sample is taken by the ten largest. This sample comprised CD4+ or CD8+ T cells sorted from blood, obtained in a trial of the OX40 agonist ivuxolimab. Receptors originate from an adult with an advanced solid tumor such as melanoma, head and neck, liver or kidney cancer.

The chain joins TRBV5-6 to TRBJ2-7; 7 nucleotides agree with TRBD2. This CDR3 has 14 amino acids. CDR1 is SGHDT and CDR2 is YYEEEE in the germline V gene. V shed 0 bases and J 5 bases; nucleotides not matched to a gene: 5. The CDR3 sequence is CASSLVRLAHEQYF. The CDR3 nucleotides read TGTGCCAGCAGCTTGGTACGACTAGCCCACGAGCAGTACTTC.

This chain connects TRBV11-2 to TRBJ1-3, with 7 bases lining up with TRBD1. V was clipped by 6 bases and J by 3 bases; unmatched bases: 5. The CDR3 is 14 residues long. From germline, CDR1 is SGHAT and CDR2 FQNNGV. The chain's CDR3 is CASRVTGVGNTIYF. The CDR3 DNA sequence: TGTGCCAGCAGGGTTACAGGGGTTGGAAACACCATATATTTT.

The chain couples TRBV7-2 to TRBJ1-1; maybe TRBD1 (6 bases). Trimming cost V 5 bases and J 2 bases, with 18 bases left between them. Germline V lookup: CDR1 SGHTA, CDR2 FQGNSA. The CDR3 loop spans 16 amino acids. This CDR3 reads CASSRKGGQGNTEAFF. Written as DNA, the CDR3 is TGTGCCAGCAGCCGCAAGGGGGGGCAGGGAAACACTGAAGCTTTCTTT.

The chain is built from TRBV19 and TRBJ1-1; tentative D call: TRBD1 (5 bases). Trimming left V 6 bases short and J 4 bases short, with 18 bases between. Germline values: CDR1 LNHDA, CDR2 SQIVND (reference sequence). This CDR3 is 15 amino acids long. Here the CDR3 reads CASRYSGGVGTEAFF. CDR3 coding DNA: TGTGCCAGTAGATACTCCGGGGGTGTCGGCACTGAAGCTTTCTTT.

This chain uses TRBV19 with TRBJ1-2; D is perhaps TRBD1 (6 bases). Trimming shortened V by 8 bases and J by 4 bases, and 17 bases separated the two germline ends. CDR1 and CDR2 (germline): LNHDA, SQIVND (reference sequence). This CDR3 spans 14 amino acids. This chain's CDR3 is CASRRPQGGYGYTF. CDR3 DNA sequence: TGTGCCAGTCGCAGGCCCCAAGGGGGCTATGGCTACACCTTC.

V usage is TRBV29-1 and J usage is TRBJ1-2; no reliable D call. This CDR3 has 12 amino acids. CDR1 and CDR2 from the germline V gene are SQVTM and ANQGSEA. Deletions cut 3 bases from V and 4 bases from J, with 9 bases between. The DNA for the CDR3 is TGCAGCGTTGACGAGATCCTCTATGGCTACACCTTC. This translates into CSVDEILYGYTF.

This chain links TRBV28 with TRBJ2-1; D might be TRBD2 (5 bases). V was shortened by 3 bases and J by 12 bases, with 9 bases between the two germline ends. Germline V gene data show CDR1 as MDHEN and CDR2 as SYDVKM. CDR3 size: 11 residues. The CDR3 bases are TGTGCCAGCAGTTTCGCCGGAGGGCAGTTCTTC. Translated, it gives CASSFAGGQFF.

The chain uses TRBV6-7 and TRBJ2-5; D is unclear. The better agreement between TRBJ2-7 and the DNA end casts doubt on the J call. TRBV6-7 is sorted into the ORF group, with uncertain function. The CDR3 consists of 17 residues. The CDR3 here is CASSYSMGRPRPYEQYF. The CDR3, as DNA: TGTGCCAGCAGTTACTCGATGGGCAGACCCCGCCCCTACGAGCAGTACTTC.

This sequence joins TRBV19 and TRBJ2-7; D is perhaps TRBD1 (5 bases). The germline gives CDR1 LNHDA, CDR2 SQIVND (reference sequence). With 2 bases removed from V and 5 bases from J, the gap between germline ends came to 10 bases. CDR3 length equals 13 residues. The CDR3 DNA reads as TGTGCCAGTAGTATAATGGCAGGGCACGAGCAGTACTTC. It yields the protein CASSIMAGHEQYF.

This clone was seen just once. V gene TRBV5-1 combines with J gene TRBJ2-7; 8 bases are shared with TRBD2. V trimming: 4 bases; J trimming: 9 bases; junction bases outside the gene matches: 9. CDR1 and CDR2 (germline): SGHRS, YFSETQ. The CDR3 runs 13 residues. CDR3 amino acids: CASSPGTSDAQYF. CDR3 DNA sequence: TGCGCCAGCAGCCCTGGGACTAGTGACGCGCAGTACTTC. Complete variable domain (other parts from reference TRBV5-1 and TRBJ2-7): KAGVTQTPRYLIKTRGQQVTLSCSPISGHRSVSWYQQTPGQGLQFLFEYFSETQRNKGNFPGRFSGRQFSNSRSEMNVSTLELGDSALYLCASSPGTSDAQYFGPGTRLTVT.

The chain joins TRBV11-2 to TRBJ1-5; a possible D gene is TRBD1 (6 bases). V dropped 5 bases and J dropped 0 bases, with 11 bases sitting between them. The germline V gene has CDR1 SGHAT and CDR2 FQNNGV. CDR3 length: 15 amino acids. CDR3 in amino acids: CASSTGFFSNQPQHF. Written as DNA, the CDR3 is TGTGCCAGCAGCACAGGGTTTTTTAGCAATCAGCCCCAGCATTTT.

V gene TRBV29-1 combines with J gene TRBJ2-5, with D possibly matching TRBD1 (6 bases). From germline, CDR1 is SQVTM and CDR2 ANQGSEA. The CDR3 covers 12 residues. V lost 3 bases and J lost 5, with 10 bases in between. CDR3 sequence: CSVEWGPETQYF. DNA of the CDR3: TGCAGCGTTGAGTGGGGGCCGGAGACCCAGTACTTC.

This clone was detected only a few times. The CDR3 here is CASSYLLPGFGEAFF. The CDR3 DNA reads TGTGCCAGCAGCTACCTGCTCCCCGGTTTTGGTGAAGCTTTCTTT. The chain employs TRBV7-2 and TRBJ1-1; D is uncertain. Trimming stripped 4 bases from V and 7 bases from J, with 19 bases between. Germline V gene data show CDR1 as SGHTA and CDR2 as FQGNSA. The CDR3 covers 15 residues.

This sequence joins TRBV18 and TRBJ2-3; D ambiguous. Trimming stripped 0 bases from V and 4 bases from J, with 2 bases between. Germline V CDR1 and CDR2: KGHSH, LQKENI. This CDR3 is 12 amino acids long. The CDR3 loop is CASSPPADTQYF. DNA for the CDR3: TGTGCCAGCTCACCACCGGCAGATACGCAGTATTTT.

J is TRBJ1-2 and V is TRBV7-8; the D gene is possibly TRBD1 (5 bases). Germline lookup yields CDR1 SGHVS and CDR2 FQNEAQ. Between the trimmed V and J ends, which lost 5 bases and 10 bases, there was a span of 23 bases. The CDR3 covers 15 residues. The CDR3 DNA reads TGTGCCAGCAGCCTACGGCGGGAAGGCGGACATGACTACACCTTC. This translates into CASSLRREGGHDYTF.

The chain recombines TRBV7-2 with TRBJ2-4; tentatively, D is TRBD2 (6 bases). The CDR3 loop spans 16 amino acids. CDR1 is SGHTA and CDR2 is FQGNSA in the germline V gene. V dropped 1 base and J dropped 0 bases, with 10 bases sitting between them. CDR3 DNA sequence: TGTGCCAGCAGCTTAGGATTGGGGGGAGCCAAAAACATTCAGTACTTC. Protein product: CASSLGLGGAKNIQYF.

The V and J genes are TRBV11-2 and TRBJ2-7; D tentatively reads TRBD1 or TRBD2 (6 bases each). The CDR3 contains 14 residues. Trimming shortened V by 2 bases and J by 3 bases, and 11 bases separated the two germline ends. Germline CDR1 is SGHAT and CDR2 is FQNNGV. The CDR3 sequence is CASSLNRGVYEQYF. The CDR3 nucleotides read TGTGCCAGCAGCTTAAATAGGGGGGTCTACGAGCAGTACTTC.

As regards this clone: Distinct nucleotide sequences in the sample also encode this CDR3. This sequence joins TRBV4-3 and TRBJ1-3; D is unresolved. The CDR3 runs 15 residues. Germline V CDR1 and CDR2: LGHNA, YSLEER. Trimming removed 1 base at V and 0 bases at J, with 7 bases between. CDR3 in DNA: TGCGCCAGCAGCCAAGTAGGAGTCTCTGGAAACACCATATATTTT. This codes for CASSQVGVSGNTIYF.

CDR3 sequence reads: CASTSGYEQYF. DNA for the CDR3: TGTGCCAGTACTAGTGGATACGAGCAGTACTTC. The chain combines TRBV19 with TRBJ2-7, with D unclear. Trimming left V 7 bases short and J 4 bases short, with 8 bases between. The CDR3 length is 11 residues. Per germline, CDR1 LNHDA and CDR2 SQIVND (reference sequence).

The chain recombines TRBV11-2 with TRBJ2-7, with 12 bases identical to TRBD2. The length of the CDR3 is 14 residues. Germline V gene lookup returns CDR1 SGHAT and CDR2 FQNNGV. V was pared by 4 bases and J by 4 bases, with 2 bases of the junction left unmatched. This CDR3 reads CASSSLAGGYEQYF. The CDR3 DNA is TGTGCCAGCAGCTCCCTAGCGGGGGGGTACGAGCAGTACTTC.

The J gene is TRBJ2-2, the V gene TRBV5-1, with TRBD1 matching over 10 bases. The CDR3 contains 16 residues. From germline, CDR1 is SGHRS and CDR2 YFSETQ. Trimming cost V 1 base and J 6 bases; bases outside gene matches: 6. The CDR3 loop reads CASSLFGTGVSGELFF. The DNA for the CDR3 is TGCGCCAGCAGCTTGTTCGGGACAGGGGTATCCGGGGAGCTGTTTTTT.